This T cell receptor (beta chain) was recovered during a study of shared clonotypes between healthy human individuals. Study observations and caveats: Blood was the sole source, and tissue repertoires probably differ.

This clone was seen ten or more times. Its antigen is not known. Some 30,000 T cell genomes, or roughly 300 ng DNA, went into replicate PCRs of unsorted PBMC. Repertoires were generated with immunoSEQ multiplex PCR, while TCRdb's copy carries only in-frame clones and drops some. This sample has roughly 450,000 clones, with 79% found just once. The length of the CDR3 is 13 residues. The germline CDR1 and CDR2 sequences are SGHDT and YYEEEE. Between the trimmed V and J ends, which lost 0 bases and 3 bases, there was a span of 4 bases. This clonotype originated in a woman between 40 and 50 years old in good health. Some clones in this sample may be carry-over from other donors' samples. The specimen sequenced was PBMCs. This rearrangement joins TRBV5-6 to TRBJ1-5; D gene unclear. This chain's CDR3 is CASSLGTNQPQHF. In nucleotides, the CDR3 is TGTGCCAGCAGCTTGGGTACCAATCAGCCCCAGCATTTT.